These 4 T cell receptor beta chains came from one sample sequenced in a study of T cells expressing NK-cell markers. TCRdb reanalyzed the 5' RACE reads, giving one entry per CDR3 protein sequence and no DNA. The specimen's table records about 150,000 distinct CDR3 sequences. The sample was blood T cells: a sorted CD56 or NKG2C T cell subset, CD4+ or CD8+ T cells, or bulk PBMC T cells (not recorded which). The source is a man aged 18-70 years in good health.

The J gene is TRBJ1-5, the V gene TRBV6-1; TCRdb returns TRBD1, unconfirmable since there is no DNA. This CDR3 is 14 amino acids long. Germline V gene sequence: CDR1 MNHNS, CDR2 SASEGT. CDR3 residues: CASSPGQGVRAQHF.

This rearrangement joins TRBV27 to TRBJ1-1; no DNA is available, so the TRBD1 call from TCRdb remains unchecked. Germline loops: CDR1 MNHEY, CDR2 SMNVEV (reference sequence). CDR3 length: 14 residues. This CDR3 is CASSPAAMNTEAFF.

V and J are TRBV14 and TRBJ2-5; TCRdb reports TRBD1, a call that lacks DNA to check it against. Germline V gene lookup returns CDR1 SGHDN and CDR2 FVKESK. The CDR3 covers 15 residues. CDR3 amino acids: CASSHWTGVLETQYF.

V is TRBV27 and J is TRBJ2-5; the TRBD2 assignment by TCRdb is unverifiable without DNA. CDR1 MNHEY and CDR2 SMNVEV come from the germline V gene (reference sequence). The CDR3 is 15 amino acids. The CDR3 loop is CASSLSGGIQETQYF.